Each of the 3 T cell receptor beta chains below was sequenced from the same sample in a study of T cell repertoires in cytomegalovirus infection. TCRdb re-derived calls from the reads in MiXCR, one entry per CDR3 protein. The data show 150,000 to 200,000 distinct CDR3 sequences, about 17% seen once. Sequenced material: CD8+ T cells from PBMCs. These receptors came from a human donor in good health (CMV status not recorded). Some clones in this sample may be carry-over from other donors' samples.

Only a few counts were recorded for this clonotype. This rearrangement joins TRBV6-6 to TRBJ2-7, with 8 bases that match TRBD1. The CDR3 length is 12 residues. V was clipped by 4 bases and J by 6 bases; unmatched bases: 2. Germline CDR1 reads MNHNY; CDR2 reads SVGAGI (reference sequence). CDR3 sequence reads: CASSWTGSEQYF. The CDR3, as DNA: TGTGCCAGCAGTTGGACAGGGAGCGAGCAGTACTTC.

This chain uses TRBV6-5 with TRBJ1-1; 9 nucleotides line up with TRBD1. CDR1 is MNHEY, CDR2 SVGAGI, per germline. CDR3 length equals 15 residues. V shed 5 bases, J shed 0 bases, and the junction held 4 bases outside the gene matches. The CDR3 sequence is CASSTTGGMNTEAFF. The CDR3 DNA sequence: TGTGCCAGCAGTACCACAGGGGGCATGAACACTGAAGCTTTCTTT.

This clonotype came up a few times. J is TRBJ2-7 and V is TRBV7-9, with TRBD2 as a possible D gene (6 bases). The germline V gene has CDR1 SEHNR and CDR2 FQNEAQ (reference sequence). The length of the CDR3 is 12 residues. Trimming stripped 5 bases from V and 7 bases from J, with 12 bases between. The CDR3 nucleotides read TGTGCCAGCAGCCGCGGGGCGGGGGAGCAGTACTTC. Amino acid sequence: CASSRGAGEQYF.